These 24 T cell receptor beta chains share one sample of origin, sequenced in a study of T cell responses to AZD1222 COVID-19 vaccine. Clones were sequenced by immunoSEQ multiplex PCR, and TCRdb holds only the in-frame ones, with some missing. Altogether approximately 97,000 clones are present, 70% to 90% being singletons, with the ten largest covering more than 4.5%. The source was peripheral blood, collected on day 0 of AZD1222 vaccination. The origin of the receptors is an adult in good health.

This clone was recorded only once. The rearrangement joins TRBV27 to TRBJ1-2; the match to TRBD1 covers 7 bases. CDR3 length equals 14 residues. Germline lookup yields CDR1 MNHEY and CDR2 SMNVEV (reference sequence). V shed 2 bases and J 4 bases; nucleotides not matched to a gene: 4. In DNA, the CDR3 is TGTGCCAGCAGTTTACGACAGGGTCTCTATGGCTACACCTTC. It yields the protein CASSLRQGLYGYTF.

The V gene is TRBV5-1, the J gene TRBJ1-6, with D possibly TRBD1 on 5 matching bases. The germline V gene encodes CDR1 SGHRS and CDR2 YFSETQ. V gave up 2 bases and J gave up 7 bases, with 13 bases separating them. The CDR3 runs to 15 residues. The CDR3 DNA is TGCGCCAGCAGCTTCACGGGGGACGGAAATTCACCCCTCCACTTT. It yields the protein CASSFTGDGNSPLHF.

The CDR3: CAITPGQGASRHNEQFF. Written as DNA, the CDR3 is TGTGCCATCACCCCGGGACAAGGCGCCTCGCGACACAATGAGCAGTTCTTC. This rearrangement joins TRBV10-3 to TRBJ2-1; tentatively, D is TRBD1 (6 bases). V was cut by 7 bases and J by 5 bases, with 24 bases left in between. The CDR3 consists of 17 residues. Germline CDR1 ENHRY, CDR2 SYGVKD.

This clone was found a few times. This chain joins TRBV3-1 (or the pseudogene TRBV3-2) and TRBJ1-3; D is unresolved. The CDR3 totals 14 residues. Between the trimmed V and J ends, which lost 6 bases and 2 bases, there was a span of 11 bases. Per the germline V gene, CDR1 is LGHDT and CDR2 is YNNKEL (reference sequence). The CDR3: CASSPRVAGNTIYF. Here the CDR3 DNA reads TGTGCCAGCAGTCCTAGGGTGGCTGGAAACACCATATATTTT.

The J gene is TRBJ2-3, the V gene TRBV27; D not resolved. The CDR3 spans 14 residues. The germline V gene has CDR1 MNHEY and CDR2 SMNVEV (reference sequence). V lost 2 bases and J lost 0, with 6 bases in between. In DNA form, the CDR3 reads TGTGCCAGCAGTTTACTACTTAGCACAGATACGCAGTATTTT. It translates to CASSLLLSTDTQYF.

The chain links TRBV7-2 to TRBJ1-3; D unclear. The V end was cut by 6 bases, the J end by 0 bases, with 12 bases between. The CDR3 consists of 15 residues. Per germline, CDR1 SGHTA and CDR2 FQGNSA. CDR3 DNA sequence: TGTGCCAGCAGTAGTGGGCGGGGCTCTGGAAACACCATATATTTT. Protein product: CASSSGRGSGNTIYF.

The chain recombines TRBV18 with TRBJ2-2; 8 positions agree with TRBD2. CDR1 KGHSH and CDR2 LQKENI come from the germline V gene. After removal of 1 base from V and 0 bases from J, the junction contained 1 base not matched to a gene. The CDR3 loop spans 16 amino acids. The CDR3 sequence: CASSPLAGSNTGELFF. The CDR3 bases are TGTGCCAGCTCACCACTAGCGGGGTCGAACACCGGGGAGCTGTTTTTT.

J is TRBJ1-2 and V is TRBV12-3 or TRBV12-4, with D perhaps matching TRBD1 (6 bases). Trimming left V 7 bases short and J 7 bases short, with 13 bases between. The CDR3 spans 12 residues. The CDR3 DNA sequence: TGTGCCAGCAAAGTTGGGGGCCCTGGCTACACCTTC. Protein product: CASKVGGPGYTF.

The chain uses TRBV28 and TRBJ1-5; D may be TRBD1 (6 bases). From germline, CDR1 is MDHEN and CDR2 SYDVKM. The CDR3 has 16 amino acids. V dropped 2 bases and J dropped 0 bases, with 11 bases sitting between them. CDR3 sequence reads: CASSLPQGNSNQPQHF. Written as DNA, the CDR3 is TGTGCCAGCAGTTTACCACAGGGCAATAGCAATCAGCCCCAGCATTTT.

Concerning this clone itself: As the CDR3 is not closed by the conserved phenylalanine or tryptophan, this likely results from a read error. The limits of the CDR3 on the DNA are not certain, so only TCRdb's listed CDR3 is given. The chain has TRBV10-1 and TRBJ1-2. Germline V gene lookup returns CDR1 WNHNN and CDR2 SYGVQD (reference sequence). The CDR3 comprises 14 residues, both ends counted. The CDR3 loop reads CALHLRPGHLTMAR.

The chain's CDR3 is CASSLGGYNEQFF. For the CDR3, the DNA is TGTGCCAGCAGTTTAGGGGGGTACAATGAGCAGTTCTTC. This sequence joins TRBV27 and TRBJ2-1, with D possibly being TRBD2 (6 bases). Germline CDR1 reads MNHEY; CDR2 reads SMNVEV (reference sequence). The V and J ends lost 2 bases and 4 bases respectively, with 6 bases between them. The CDR3 covers 13 residues.

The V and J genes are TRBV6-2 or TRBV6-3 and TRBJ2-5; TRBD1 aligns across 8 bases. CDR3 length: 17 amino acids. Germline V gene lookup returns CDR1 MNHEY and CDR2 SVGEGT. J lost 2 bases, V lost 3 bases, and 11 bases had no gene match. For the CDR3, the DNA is TGTGCCAGCAGTTATCCGTCAGGGGGCCGATTTCAAGAGACCCAGTACTTC. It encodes CASSYPSGGRFQETQYF.

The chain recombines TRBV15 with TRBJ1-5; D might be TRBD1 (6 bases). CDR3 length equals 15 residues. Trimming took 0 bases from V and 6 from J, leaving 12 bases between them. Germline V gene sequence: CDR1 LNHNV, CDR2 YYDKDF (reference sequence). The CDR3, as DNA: TGTGCCACCAGCAGAGATAATTCAGGGGTTCAGCCCCAGCATTTT. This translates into CATSRDNSGVQPQHF. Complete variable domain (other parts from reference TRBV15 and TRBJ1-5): DAMVIQNPRYQVTQFGKPVTLSCSQTLNHNVMYWYQQKSSQAPKLLFHYYDKDFNNEADTPDNFQSRRPNTSFCFLDIRSPGLGDTAMYLCATSRDNSGVQPQHFGDGTRLSIL.

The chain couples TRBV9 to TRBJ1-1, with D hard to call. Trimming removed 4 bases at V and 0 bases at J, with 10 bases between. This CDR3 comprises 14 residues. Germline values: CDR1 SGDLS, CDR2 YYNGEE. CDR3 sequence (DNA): TGTGCCAGCAGCACGGGGAGGGTGAACACTGAAGCTTTCTTT. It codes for CASSTGRVNTEAFF.

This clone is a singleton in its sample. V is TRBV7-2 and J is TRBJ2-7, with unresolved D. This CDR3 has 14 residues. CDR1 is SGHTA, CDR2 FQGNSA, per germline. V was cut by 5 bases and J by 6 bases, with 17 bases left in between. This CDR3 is CASSPQRSVGEQYF. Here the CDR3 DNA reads TGTGCCAGCAGCCCTCAGCGTTCGGTAGGCGAGCAGTACTTC.

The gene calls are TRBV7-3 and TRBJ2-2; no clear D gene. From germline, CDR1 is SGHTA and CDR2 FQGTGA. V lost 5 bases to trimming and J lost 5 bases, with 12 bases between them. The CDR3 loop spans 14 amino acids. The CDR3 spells CASSIYHTTGELFF. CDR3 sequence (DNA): TGTGCCAGCAGCATATACCACACAACCGGGGAGCTGTTTTTT.

CDR3 sequence (DNA): TGTGCCAGCAGCCCAACCCGGGGGAGTAATTATGGCTACACCTTC. Residues: CASSPTRGSNYGYTF. The chain employs TRBV3-1 (or the pseudogene TRBV3-2) and TRBJ1-2, with D possibly being TRBD1 (5 bases). The length of the CDR3 is 15 residues. CDR1 and CDR2 from the germline V gene are LGHDT and YNNKEL (reference sequence). V dropped 4 bases and J dropped 5 bases, with 17 bases sitting between them.

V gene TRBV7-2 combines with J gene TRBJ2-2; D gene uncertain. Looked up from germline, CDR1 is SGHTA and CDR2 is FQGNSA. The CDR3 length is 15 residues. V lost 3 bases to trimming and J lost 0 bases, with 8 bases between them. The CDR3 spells CASSLESANTGELFF. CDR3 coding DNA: TGTGCCAGCAGCTTGGAATCCGCGAACACCGGGGAGCTGTTTTTT.

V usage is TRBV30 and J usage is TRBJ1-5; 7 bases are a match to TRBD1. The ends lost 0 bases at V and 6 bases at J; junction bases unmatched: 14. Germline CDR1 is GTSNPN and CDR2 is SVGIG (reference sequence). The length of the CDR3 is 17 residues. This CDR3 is CAWSVRGQTSTLQPQHF. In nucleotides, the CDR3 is TGTGCCTGGAGTGTAAGGGGACAGACCTCTACCCTTCAGCCCCAGCATTTT.

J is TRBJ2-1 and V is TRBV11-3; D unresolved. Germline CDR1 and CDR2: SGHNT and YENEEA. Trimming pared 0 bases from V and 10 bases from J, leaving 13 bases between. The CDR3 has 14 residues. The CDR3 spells CASSLDPRTQEQFF. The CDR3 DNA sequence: TGTGCCAGCAGCTTAGATCCTCGCACGCAAGAGCAGTTCTTC. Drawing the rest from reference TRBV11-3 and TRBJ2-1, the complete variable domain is EAGVVQSPRYKIIEKKQPVAFWCNPISGHNTLYWYLQNLGQGPELLIRYENEEAVDDSQLPKDRFSAERLKGVDSTLKIQPAELGDSAVYLCASSLDPRTQEQFFGPGTRLTVL.

The CDR3 DNA is TGCAGCGTTGAAGGTGGGGCCCGGCTTTATACTGAAGCTTTCTTT. Protein product: CSVEGGARLYTEAFF. J is TRBJ1-1 and V is TRBV29-1; possible D gene TRBD1, 5 bases. The CDR3 totals 15 residues. CDR1 is SQVTM, CDR2 ANQGSEA, per germline. The germline V and J ends were trimmed by 1 base and 5 bases, with 17 bases remaining between them.

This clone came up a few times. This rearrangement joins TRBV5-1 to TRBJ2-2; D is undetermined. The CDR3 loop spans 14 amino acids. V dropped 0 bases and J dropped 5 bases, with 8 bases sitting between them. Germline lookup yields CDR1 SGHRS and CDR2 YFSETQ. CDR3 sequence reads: CASSLVPLTGELFF. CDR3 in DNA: TGCGCCAGCAGCTTGGTACCGTTAACCGGGGAGCTGTTTTTT.

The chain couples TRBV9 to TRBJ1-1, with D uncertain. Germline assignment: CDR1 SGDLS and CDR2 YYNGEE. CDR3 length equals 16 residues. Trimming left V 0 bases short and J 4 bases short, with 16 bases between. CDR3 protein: CASSVVVSGVGTEAFF. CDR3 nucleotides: TGTGCCAGCAGCGTAGTTGTTTCTGGGGTTGGCACTGAAGCTTTCTTT.

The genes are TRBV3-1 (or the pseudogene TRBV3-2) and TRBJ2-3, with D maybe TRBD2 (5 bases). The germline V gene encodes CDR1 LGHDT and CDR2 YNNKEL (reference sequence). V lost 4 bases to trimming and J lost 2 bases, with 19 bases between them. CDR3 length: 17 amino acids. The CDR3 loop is CASSPLPTGTLTDTQYF. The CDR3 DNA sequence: TGTGCCAGCAGCCCCTTACCAACGGGAACTCTCACAGATACGCAGTATTTT.